Listed here are 20 T cell receptor beta chains from one sample, sequenced in a study of siplizumab effects on memory and regulatory T cells. Generated by immunoSEQ multiplex PCR, the TCRdb table keeps only in-frame clones and is missing some. The data contain 85,000 to 130,000 clones, around 92% of them singletons. The sequencing input was CD4+ T cells sorted from blood. These receptors were collected from a human donor in good health. Some clones in this sample may be carry-over from other donors' samples.

The chain combines TRBV6-5 with TRBJ2-6; maybe TRBD2 (6 bases). Per the germline V gene, CDR1 is MNHEY and CDR2 is SVGAGI. The CDR3 loop spans 15 amino acids. V was clipped by 2 bases and J by 2 bases, with 7 bases between them. CDR3 loop: CASSYGGTGANVLTF. CDR3 nucleotide sequence: TGTGCCAGCAGTTACGGAGGGACTGGGGCCAACGTCCTGACTTTC.

The chain links TRBV7-8 to TRBJ2-7, with a possible D match to TRBD1 (6 bases). V lost 1 base and J lost 3, with 13 bases in between. Germline values: CDR1 SGHVS, CDR2 FQNEAQ. The CDR3 runs to 15 residues. CDR3: CASSLEAGALYEQYF. In nucleotides, the CDR3 is TGTGCCAGCAGCTTAGAAGCAGGGGCACTCTACGAGCAGTACTTC.

V usage is TRBV28 and J usage is TRBJ2-7; D possibly corresponds to TRBD1 (6 bases). CDR1 is MDHEN, CDR2 SYDVKM, per germline. CDR3 length: 16 residues. V was shortened by 4 bases and J by 4 bases, with 20 bases between the two germline ends. The CDR3 loop is CASSSPGTSLRYEQYF. In DNA form, the CDR3 reads TGTGCCAGCAGTTCCCCCGGGACATCCTTAAGGTACGAGCAGTACTTC.

The rearrangement links TRBV7-2 to TRBJ1-2; the D gene is possibly TRBD1 (6 bases). In germline, CDR1 is SGHTA, CDR2 FQGNSA. The CDR3 has 14 amino acids. Trimming left V 5 bases short and J 5 bases short, with 15 bases between. This CDR3 reads CASSPRVRGYGYTF. CDR3 sequence (DNA): TGTGCCAGCAGCCCCCGGGTGAGGGGGTATGGCTACACCTTC.

This clone appeared a single time. Here the CDR3 reads CASREGRTANQPQHF. Here the CDR3 DNA reads TGTGCCAGCAGGGAGGGCAGGACTGCTAATCAGCCCCAGCATTTT. The V call is TRBV28, the J call TRBJ1-5; D is ambiguous. The CDR3 sequence is 15 residues long. The germline gives CDR1 MDHEN, CDR2 SYDVKM. V dropped 6 bases and J dropped 4 bases, with 16 bases sitting between them.

The V and J genes are TRBV11-3 and TRBJ2-1; D ambiguous. V was shortened by 5 bases and J by 7 bases, with 12 bases between the two germline ends. Germline CDR1 and CDR2: SGHNT and YENEEA. CDR3 length: 13 residues. The CDR3, as DNA: TGTGCCAGCAGCCCGGGCAAAGGGAATGAGCAGTTCTTC. This gives the protein CASSPGKGNEQFF.

This sequence joins TRBV9 and TRBJ2-3, with 14 bases matching TRBD2. With 2 bases clipped from V and 6 bases from J, the junction kept 5 bases outside the gene matches. CDR3 size: 16 residues. From germline, CDR1 is SGDLS and CDR2 YYNGEE. In DNA, the CDR3 is TGTGCCAGCAGCGTGGGGGGACTAGCGGGAGTTGATACGCAGTATTTT. It codes for CASSVGGLAGVDTQYF.

The chain carries TRBV7-3 and TRBJ1-1; the match to TRBD1 covers 9 bases. V gave up 6 bases and J gave up 1 base; unmatched junction bases: 3. The CDR3 is 14 residues long. Germline-derived CDR1 and CDR2 are SGHTA and FQGTGA. CDR3 residues: CASSTQGANTEAFF. CDR3 bases: TGTGCCAGCAGTACACAGGGGGCGAACACTGAAGCTTTCTTT.

This chain uses TRBV15 with TRBJ1-2; weak D call: TRBD1 (6 bases). The CDR3 extends over 16 amino acids. The V gene lost 0 bases and the J gene lost 8 bases, with 19 bases spanning the gap. Germline-derived CDR1 and CDR2 are LNHNV and YYDKDF (reference sequence). CDR3 protein: CATSREPGWGRWGYTF. The CDR3 DNA reads TGTGCCACCAGCAGAGAGCCAGGGTGGGGGCGTTGGGGCTACACCTTC.

The J gene is TRBJ2-7, the V gene TRBV5-1, with 7 bases matching TRBD1. V trimming: 0 bases; J trimming: 2 bases; junction bases outside the gene matches: 5. Looked up from germline, CDR1 is SGHRS and CDR2 is YFSETQ. The CDR3 is 15 amino acids. CDR3 DNA: TGCGCCAGCAGCTTGGGTGACAGGGCCGCCTACGAGCAGTACTTC. The encoded protein is CASSLGDRAAYEQYF.

The table lists this clone with a count of one. The V gene is TRBV18, the J gene TRBJ2-1; possible D gene TRBD2, 7 bases. V lost 5 bases and J lost 3, with 14 bases in between. Germline V CDR1 and CDR2: KGHSH, LQKENI. The CDR3 has 15 amino acids. The CDR3 loop reads CASSDIGGGYNEQFF. CDR3 in DNA: TGTGCCAGCTCAGACATAGGGGGGGGCTACAATGAGCAGTTCTTC.

The rearrangement uses TRBV6-5 and TRBJ2-7; no reliable D call. Trimming cost V 0 bases and J 2 bases, with 14 bases left between them. Germline V gives CDR1 MNHEY, CDR2 SVGAGI. CDR3 size: 16 residues. CDR3 DNA sequence: TGTGCCAGCAGTTACTCTCCCCCTTTAGGCACCTACGAGCAGTACTTC. Its protein product is CASSYSPPLGTYEQYF.

In this sample, this clone turned up once. The chain carries TRBV7-9 and TRBJ2-3; D might be TRBD1 or TRBD2, each matching 5 bases. V dropped 0 bases and J dropped 2 bases, with 6 bases sitting between them. This CDR3 has 14 amino acids. Germline CDR1 reads SEHNR; CDR2 reads FQNEAQ (reference sequence). The CDR3 DNA reads TGTGCCAGCAGCTTAGCAGGGACCACAGATACGCAGTATTTT. Translated: CASSLAGTTDTQYF.

The CDR3 loop is CAWIGKGGAGETQYF. CDR3 bases: TGTGCCTGGATTGGGAAAGGGGGAGCCGGGGAGACCCAGTACTTC. The J gene is TRBJ2-5, the V gene TRBV30, with D possibly TRBD1 on 6 matching bases. The germline gives CDR1 GTSNPN, CDR2 SVGIG (reference sequence). With 4 bases removed from V and 5 bases from J, the gap between germline ends came to 20 bases. The CDR3 is 15 amino acids.

The J gene is TRBJ1-2, the V gene TRBV28, with D tentatively TRBD1 (6 bases). The germline V and J ends were trimmed by 7 bases and 4 bases, with 22 bases remaining between them. This CDR3 is 16 amino acids long. Germline V gives CDR1 MDHEN, CDR2 SYDVKM. The CDR3 here is CASTPTGGRKTYGYTF. CDR3 sequence (DNA): TGTGCCAGCACCCCGACCGGGGGGCGCAAAACCTATGGCTACACCTTC.

The chain recombines TRBV5-1 with TRBJ1-2; 7 bases are shared with TRBD1. Germline V gives CDR1 SGHRS, CDR2 YFSETQ. V shed 4 bases and J 8 bases; nucleotides not matched to a gene: 14. This CDR3 has 15 amino acids. In DNA, the CDR3 is TGCGCCAGCAGCATCGACAGGGTGGGAACCGAAGGCTACACCTTC. Amino acids: CASSIDRVGTEGYTF.

The chain couples TRBV25-1 to TRBJ2-7; 9 bases line up with TRBD1. The germline V gene encodes CDR1 MGHDK and CDR2 SYGVNS. Trimming took 8 bases from V and 5 from J; bases not matched to a gene: 4. The CDR3 spans 12 residues. CDR3 DNA: TGTGCCAGCGGACAGGGGTTACACGAGCAGTACTTC. Translating gives CASGQGLHEQYF.

The V gene is TRBV13, the J gene TRBJ2-3, with 11 bases matching TRBD2. The CDR3 totals 16 residues. From germline, CDR1 is PRHDT and CDR2 FYEKMQ (reference sequence). V lost 5 bases, J lost 4 bases, and 8 bases stayed unmatched. The CDR3 region has the DNA TGTGCCAGCAGCCGGACTAGCGGGCGGAGCTCAGATACGCAGTATTTT. Amino acid sequence: CASSRTSGRSSDTQYF.

This chain connects TRBV6-6 to TRBJ1-1; D unclear. The V end lost 5 bases, the J end lost 7 bases, and 8 bases lay between the germline ends. Germline V gene data show CDR1 as MNHNY and CDR2 as SVGAGI (reference sequence). This CDR3 has 11 residues. CDR3 DNA: TGTGCCAGCAGTGCCCCTATTGAAGCTTTCTTT. Its protein is CASSAPIEAFF.

This CDR3 is CASSRGASGQGPNYGYTF. The CDR3 DNA reads as TGCGCCAGCTCACGGGGGGCTTCTGGACAGGGACCTAACTATGGCTACACCTTC. The chain has TRBV4-1 and TRBJ1-2; 8 bases map to TRBD1. The CDR3 loop spans 18 amino acids. Losses at the gene ends were 8 bases for V and 0 bases for J; bases not matched to a gene: 17. In germline, CDR1 is MGHRA, CDR2 YSYEKL.